These 2 T cell receptor beta chains originate from one sample sequenced in a study of metastatic and nonmetastatic thyroid tumors. All patients reached thyroid surgery having received no treatment beforehand. TCRdb re-called the PCR reads with MiXCR. The sample includes approximately 12,000 clones, about a third of them seen just once. The sample taken for sequencing was tumor tissue. All receptors derive from a female donor with papillary thyroid cancer or a benign thyroid nodule (not recorded which). Some clones in this sample may be carry-over from other donors' samples.

The rearrangement uses TRBV11-2 and TRBJ2-1; 9 nucleotides line up with TRBD2. V shed 3 bases and J 7 bases; nucleotides not matched to a gene: 7. The CDR3 extends over 15 amino acids. Germline assignment: CDR1 SGHAT and CDR2 FQNNGV. CDR3 residues: CASSLVAGEKNEQFF. The CDR3 coding sequence is TGTGCCAGCAGCTTGGTAGCGGGAGAAAAGAATGAGCAGTTCTTC.

The chain carries TRBV7-6 and TRBJ2-1, with D perhaps matching TRBD2 (6 bases). Germline V gene lookup returns CDR1 SGHVS and CDR2 FNYEAQ. The V end lost 1 base, the J end lost 12 bases, and 22 bases lay between the germline ends. The CDR3 covers 16 residues. CDR3 in DNA: TGTGCCAGCAGCTTAGAAGTTGACGGGAGTCCCCGGGCGCAGTTCTTC. Translated: CASSLEVDGSPRAQFF. Filled out from reference TRBV7-6 and TRBJ2-1, the complete variable domain reads GAGVSQSPRYKVTKRGQDVALRCDPISGHVSLYWYRQALGQGPEFLTYFNYEAQQDKSGLPNDRFSAERPEGSISTLTIQRTEQRDSAMYRCASSLEVDGSPRAQFFGPGTRLTVL.